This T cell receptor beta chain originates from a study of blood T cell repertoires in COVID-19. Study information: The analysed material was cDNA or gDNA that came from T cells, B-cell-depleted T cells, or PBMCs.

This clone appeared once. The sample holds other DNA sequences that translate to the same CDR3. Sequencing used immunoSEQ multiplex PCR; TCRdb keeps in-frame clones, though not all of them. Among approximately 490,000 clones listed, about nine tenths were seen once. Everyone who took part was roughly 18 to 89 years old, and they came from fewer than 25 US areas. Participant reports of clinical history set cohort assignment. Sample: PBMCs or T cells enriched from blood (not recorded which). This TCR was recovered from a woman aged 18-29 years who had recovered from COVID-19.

CDR3 residues: CASSLGQGNTIYF. The CDR3 DNA sequence: TGTGCCAGCAGCTTAGGACAGGGAAACACCATATATTTT. The genes are TRBV7-2 and TRBJ1-3, with a tentative D call TRBD1 (5 bases). Germline lookup yields CDR1 SGHTA and CDR2 FQGNSA. V was cut by 1 base and J by 4 bases, with 5 bases left in between. The CDR3 runs to 13 residues.